This TCR beta chain was found in a study of cytomegalovirus exposure and HLA in healthy donors. General observations from the study: A classifier reportedly called cytomegalovirus status with high sensitivity and specificity. There were some public TCRs occurring in many donors, but most TCR sequences were rare. The tendency of first-cohort TCR clusters to co-occur in the 130 or so validation repertoires was identified by a subsequent analysis. Three chains linked to CMV were shown in vitro to be specific for CMV antigens.

Worth noting for this clone: Its antigen remains unidentified.

Data came from immunoSEQ multiplex PCR; TCRdb stores just in-frame clones and leaves some out. The sample lists 200,000 to 250,000 clones; roughly 85% were seen once. The CDR3 runs 15 residues. The germline CDR1 and CDR2 sequences are SGDLS and YYNGEE. V gave up 4 bases and J gave up 3 bases, with 13 bases separating them. Sequencing was done on a sample of PBMCs. The receptor was isolated from a woman aged 18 to 35 in good health and CMV-seronegative. This rearrangement joins TRBV9 to TRBJ2-2; D might be TRBD1 (5 bases). CDR3 in DNA: TGTGCCAGCAGCTCTTTGGACACGCACACCGGGGAGCTGTTTTTT. It encodes CASSSLDTHTGELFF. Complete variable domain (other parts from reference TRBV9 and TRBJ2-2): DSGVTQTPKHLITATGQRVTLRCSPRSGDLSVYWYQQSLDQGLQFLIQYYNGEERAKGNILERFSAQQFPDLHSELNLSSLELGDSALYFCASSSLDTHTGELFFGEGSRLTVL.